These 30 T cell receptor beta chains were sequenced from one sample in a study of T cell responses to AZD1222 COVID-19 vaccine. Libraries were prepared by immunoSEQ multiplex PCR; TCRdb keeps only in-frame clonotypes and omits some of them. The sample holds 150,000 or so clones, 92% seen once. Sequences were derived from peripheral blood, sampled on day 0 of AZD1222 vaccination. Receptors originate from an adult in good health.

The chain recombines TRBV3-1 (or the pseudogene TRBV3-2) with TRBJ2-5; D perhaps matches TRBD1 (5 bases). Trimming removed 0 bases from V and 2 bases from J, with 10 bases in between. This CDR3 is 15 amino acids long. Germline loops: CDR1 LGHDT, CDR2 YNNKEL (reference sequence). The CDR3 DNA sequence: TGTGCCAGCAGCCAAGATCCAGGGAATCAAGAGACCCAGTACTTC. It is translated as CASSQDPGNQETQYF.

The chain links TRBV28 to TRBJ2-3; D is possibly TRBD2 (6 bases). The V and J ends lost 6 bases and 0 bases respectively, with 19 bases between them. Per germline, CDR1 MDHEN and CDR2 SYDVKM. This CDR3 is built from 17 residues. CDR3 loop: CASSFGGGAGSTDTQYF. As DNA, the CDR3 is TGTGCCAGCAGCTTCGGCGGCGGGGCGGGGAGCACAGATACGCAGTATTTT.

The rearrangement joins TRBV5-1 to TRBJ1-5; a weak D match, TRBD1 (5 bases). Between the trimmed V and J ends, which lost 0 bases and 7 bases, there was a span of 8 bases. CDR1 is SGHRS, CDR2 YFSETQ, per germline. The CDR3 sequence is 13 residues long. CDR3: CASSLGAGQPQHF. The CDR3 region has the DNA TGCGCCAGCAGCTTGGGGGCAGGGCAGCCCCAGCATTTT.

The chain joins TRBV19 to TRBJ1-2, with 7 bases matching TRBD1. CDR3 length equals 16 residues. The germline V gene has CDR1 LNHDA and CDR2 SQIVND (reference sequence). The V segment lost 8 bases and the J segment 0 bases; nucleotides outside the gene matches: 12. The DNA of the CDR3 is TGTGCCAGTCCCCTGGGGACAGAGAGACCTAACTATGGCTACACCTTC. This translates into CASPLGTERPNYGYTF.

V and J are TRBV4-1 and TRBJ1-1; D is possibly TRBD1 (5 bases). The CDR3 runs to 14 residues. CDR1 and CDR2 (germline): MGHRA, YSYEKL. V was clipped by 0 bases and J by 4 bases, with 9 bases between them. The CDR3 reads CASSQETRATEAFF. In nucleotides, the CDR3 is TGCGCCAGCAGCCAAGAAACCAGGGCCACTGAAGCTTTCTTT.

The rearrangement links TRBV4-3 to TRBJ1-2, with 8 nucleotides matching TRBD1. Germline CDR1 LGHNA, CDR2 YSLEER. The CDR3 runs to 18 residues. The V gene end was trimmed by 0 bases and the J gene end by 4 bases; junction bases not matched to a gene: 13. The CDR3 spells CASSQEFGQGALGYGYTF. DNA of the CDR3: TGCGCCAGCAGCCAAGAATTCGGCCAGGGGGCTCTCGGCTATGGCTACACCTTC.

The genes are TRBV19 and TRBJ2-3; tentatively, D is TRBD1 or TRBD2 (5 bases each). V was shortened by 3 bases and J by 2 bases, with 27 bases between the two germline ends. The CDR3 sequence is 20 residues long. Per the germline V gene, CDR1 is LNHDA and CDR2 is SQIVND (reference sequence). The CDR3, as DNA: TGTGCCAGTAGTATCAGGCCCGGTTGGTGGCAAAGGGGAGACACAGATACGCAGTATTTT. This encodes CASSIRPGWWQRGDTDTQYF.

The chain combines TRBV6-2 or TRBV6-3 with TRBJ2-1; 12 bases are a match to TRBD2. Per the germline V gene, CDR1 is MNHEY and CDR2 is SVGEGT. The CDR3 sequence is 18 residues long. The trim removed 0 bases at V and 0 bases at J, leaving 3 bases unmatched. The CDR3: CASSYSTSGGSSYNEQFF. CDR3 sequence (DNA): TGTGCCAGCAGTTACTCGACTAGCGGGGGTTCCTCCTACAATGAGCAGTTCTTC.

The chain recombines TRBV23-1 with TRBJ1-2; D unclear. Being an ORF, TRBV23-1 has a function that is uncertain. This CDR3 has 15 amino acids. Trimming cost V 7 bases and J 8 bases, with 23 bases left between them. The CDR3 nucleotides read TGCGCCAGCATGACTCGGCAGGCAGTTTTGGAGGGCTACACCTTC. Its translation is CASMTRQAVLEGYTF.

The chain combines TRBV7-9 with TRBJ2-3; the D call may be TRBD1 or TRBD2 (5 bases each). V lost 5 bases to trimming and J lost 2 bases, with 14 bases between them. The CDR3 is 15 amino acids. In germline, CDR1 is SEHNR, CDR2 FQNEAQ (reference sequence). The CDR3 loop is CASSLGTLATDTQYF. DNA of the CDR3: TGTGCCAGCAGCCTGGGGACGTTAGCCACAGATACGCAGTATTTT.

With regard to this clone: At one boundary the junction diverges from the germline segment, which might be a read error. The chain carries TRBV7-7 and TRBJ2-1, with 7 nucleotides matching TRBD1. This CDR3 is built from 13 residues. The germline V gene encodes CDR1 SSHAT and CDR2 FNYEAQ (reference sequence). The CDR3 nucleotides are TGTGCTAGCAGCGAGGGGGCCCACAATGAGCAGTTCTTC. Its translation is CASSEGAHNEQFF.

The chain has TRBV6-5 and TRBJ1-2; D might be TRBD1 (5 bases). The CDR3 sequence is 12 residues long. From germline, CDR1 is MNHEY and CDR2 SVGAGI. Trimming removed 5 bases from V and 8 bases from J, with 12 bases in between. The CDR3 loop reads CASSREGKGYTF. DNA of the CDR3: TGTGCCAGCAGTCGGGAGGGGAAAGGCTACACCTTC.

J is TRBJ2-1 and V is TRBV27; 11 bases align to TRBD2. Germline CDR1 reads MNHEY; CDR2 reads SMNVEV (reference sequence). V was clipped by 1 base and J by 7 bases; unmatched bases: 6. The CDR3 consists of 16 residues. The CDR3 nucleotides are TGTGCCAGCAGTTTATTCCTAGCGGGAGGAGTGAATGAGCAGTTCTTC. As protein: CASSLFLAGGVNEQFF.

Only one count was recorded for this clone. The chain links TRBV4-1 to TRBJ2-1; TRBD2 aligns across 8 bases. The CDR3 is 14 amino acids. After removal of 4 bases from V and 7 bases from J, the junction contained 6 bases not matched to a gene. Germline CDR1 is MGHRA and CDR2 is YSYEKL. CDR3 DNA: TGCGCCAGCAGCCCCCGTCAGCGGGGGAATGAGCAGTTCTTC. It encodes CASSPRQRGNEQFF.

This clone was counted a single time. The genes are TRBV5-5 and TRBJ1-4; a weak D match, TRBD1 (5 bases). V dropped 1 base and J dropped 6 bases, with 10 bases sitting between them. CDR1 is SGHKS and CDR2 is YYEKEE in the germline V gene (reference sequence). The CDR3 loop spans 14 amino acids. CDR3 coding DNA: TGTGCCAGCAGCTTGTTCGGGGGGGATGAAAAACTGTTTTTT. This gives the protein CASSLFGGDEKLFF.

The chain is built from TRBV11-2 and TRBJ1-1; D may be TRBD1 (5 bases). Trimming cost V 7 bases and J 5 bases, with 17 bases left between them. The length of the CDR3 is 14 residues. Germline CDR1 and CDR2: SGHAT and FQNNGV. The CDR3 DNA sequence: TGTGCCAGCACCACGTCAGGGCGTGGGACTGAAGCTTTCTTT. It translates to CASTTSGRGTEAFF.

This clone was found once. The chain joins TRBV25-1 to TRBJ1-2, with a possible D match to TRBD1 (6 bases). CDR3 length: 16 amino acids. Germline V gene lookup returns CDR1 MGHDK and CDR2 SYGVNS. Trimming cost V 1 base and J 1 base, with 13 bases left between them. The DNA for the CDR3 is TGTGCCAGCAGTGAATTAAGGGGGACCATTAACTATGGCTACACCTTC. It codes for CASSELRGTINYGYTF.

A single count supports this clone. CDR3 region: CASSLRDSDYGYTF. The CDR3 DNA sequence: TGTGCCAGCAGCTTGCGGGACAGCGATTATGGCTACACCTTC. The chain recombines TRBV5-6 with TRBJ1-2, with 7 bases matching TRBD1. Trimming removed 1 base from V and 5 bases from J; junction bases left unmatched: 5. The CDR3 length is 14 residues. Germline V gene data show CDR1 as SGHDT and CDR2 as YYEEEE.

The V call is TRBV28, the J call TRBJ1-1; possibly TRBD1 for D (5 bases). The CDR3 loop spans 15 amino acids. Trimming removed 10 bases from V and 5 bases from J, with 23 bases in between. Germline loops: CDR1 MDHEN, CDR2 SYDVKM. The CDR3 sequence is CATLRSGGRRTEAFF. CDR3 nucleotide sequence: TGTGCCACTCTCCGAAGTGGGGGAAGGAGGACTGAAGCTTTCTTT.

V is TRBV2 and J is TRBJ2-1; 7 nucleotides align to TRBD1. CDR3 length: 16 amino acids. Unmatched junction bases numbered 9, after V lost 4 bases and J lost 3 bases. Germline lookup yields CDR1 SNHLY and CDR2 FYNNEI. The CDR3 here is CASSGVGTDNYNEQFF. The CDR3 DNA sequence: TGTGCCAGCAGTGGGGTGGGGACAGACAACTACAATGAGCAGTTCTTC. The full variable domain, with the rest looked up from reference TRBV2 and TRBJ2-1, is EPEVTQTPSHQVTQMGQEVILRCVPISNHLYFYWYRQILGQKVEFLVSFYNNEISEKSEIFDDQFSVERPDGSNFTLKIRSTKLEDSAMYFCASSGVGTDNYNEQFFGPGTRLTVL.

This chain connects TRBV4-3 to TRBJ1-1; 8 positions agree with TRBD1. With V trimmed by 0 bases and J by 0 bases, 9 bases remained unmatched. Germline V gene sequence: CDR1 LGHNA, CDR2 YSLEER. The CDR3 spans 18 residues. The CDR3: CASSQDISRTGLNTEAFF. The CDR3 nucleotides are TGCGCCAGCAGCCAAGATATCTCTCGGACAGGGTTGAACACTGAAGCTTTCTTT.

The gene calls are TRBV5-1 and TRBJ2-3; unclear D gene. This CDR3 region has 15 residues. V gave up 6 bases and J gave up 5 bases, with 19 bases separating them. Germline CDR1 is SGHRS and CDR2 is YFSETQ. CDR3 protein: CASTPGMLPGDTQYF. CDR3 nucleotides: TGCGCCAGCACACCGGGCATGCTCCCGGGAGATACGCAGTATTTT.

The chain links TRBV7-2 to TRBJ1-3; the D is unclear. Germline V gives CDR1 SGHTA, CDR2 FQGNSA. This CDR3 is built from 16 residues. The germline V and J ends were trimmed by 0 bases and 0 bases, with 9 bases remaining between them. This CDR3 reads CASSLASAGSGNTIYF. CDR3 DNA sequence: TGTGCCAGCAGCTTAGCGTCGGCAGGCTCTGGAAACACCATATATTTT.

V is TRBV27 and J is TRBJ2-7; 8 positions match TRBD2. This CDR3 has 15 amino acids. J lost 5 bases, V lost 5 bases, and 11 bases had no gene match. Per germline, CDR1 MNHEY and CDR2 SMNVEV (reference sequence). This CDR3 reads CASSLLSGMRNEQYF. The CDR3 DNA follows: TGTGCCAGCAGTCTCCTTAGCGGGATGAGAAACGAGCAGTACTTC.

This clone has just one count. This chain connects TRBV5-1 to TRBJ1-4; D gene ambiguous. There are 14 residues in the CDR3. Trimming stripped 4 bases from V and 7 bases from J, with 14 bases between. Germline assignment: CDR1 SGHRS and CDR2 YFSETQ. The CDR3 DNA reads TGCGCCAGCAGCCTAAGGGAGCGAGGTGAAAAACTGTTTTTT. Its protein product is CASSLRERGEKLFF.

The V gene is TRBV27, the J gene TRBJ2-1; 8 bases agree with TRBD2. The CDR3 runs to 15 residues. V lost 11 bases, J lost 10 bases, and 19 bases stayed unmatched. Germline CDR1 is MNHEY and CDR2 is SMNVEV (reference sequence). The CDR3 DNA sequence: TGTGCCTCCCCCCTCGGGACTAGTGGGGGTAGGGAGCAGTTCTTC. Protein product: CASPLGTSGGREQFF.

The rearrangement uses TRBV6-5 and TRBJ2-7, with D perhaps assigned TRBD1 or TRBD2 (5 bases each). Per the germline V gene, CDR1 is MNHEY and CDR2 is SVGAGI. CDR3 length: 14 amino acids. V was shortened by 4 bases and J by 5 bases, with 15 bases between the two germline ends. The CDR3 spells CASSLGPHKDEQYF. The DNA of the CDR3 is TGTGCCAGCAGTTTGGGACCCCACAAGGACGAGCAGTACTTC.

The rearrangement links TRBV18 to TRBJ2-7, with a tentative D call TRBD1 (6 bases). The germline V and J ends were trimmed by 6 bases and 5 bases, with 14 bases remaining between them. CDR3 length: 13 amino acids. Germline V lookup: CDR1 KGHSH, CDR2 LQKENI. This CDR3 is CASSPQGFHEQYF. CDR3 nucleotides: TGTGCCAGCTCCCCCCAGGGGTTCCACGAGCAGTACTTC.

This chain connects TRBV24-1 to TRBJ2-1; 14 bases match TRBD2. Per germline, CDR1 KGHDR and CDR2 SFDVKD. The CDR3 totals 16 residues. Losses at the gene ends were 5 bases for V and 7 bases for J; bases not matched to a gene: 6. Here the CDR3 DNA reads TGTGCCACCAGTGGTCGACTAGCGGGGGGGCCAAATGAGCAGTTCTTC. Translation: CATSGRLAGGPNEQFF.

The J gene is TRBJ1-1, the V gene TRBV29-1, with unresolved D. The CDR3 covers 13 residues. Between the trimmed V and J ends, which lost 6 bases and 0 bases, there was a span of 11 bases. Per germline, CDR1 SQVTM and CDR2 ANQGSEA. The CDR3, as DNA: TGCAGCGTCGTGAGTGGTCTGAACACTGAAGCTTTCTTT. Its protein is CSVVSGLNTEAFF.